One and the same sample provided the 23 T cell receptor beta chains below, sequenced in a study of CD8 T cells in Susac syndrome (dated by TCRdb to between 2019 and 2020). Libraries were prepared through the immunoSEQ multiplex PCR assay. RNA was extracted with the RNeasy kit and roughly 0.45 to 1 ug was reverse transcribed using random hexamers. Clones were called with MiXCR by TCRdb after fastp trimmed the public reads at Q25, and only in-frame beta chains were retained. Entries that share a CDR3 protein sequence are merged under the most common genes and DNA. The sample table holds some 110,000 distinct CDR3 sequences, of which approximately 96% were seen once. Together, the top ten hold 0.065% to 0.09% of the sample. The sample consisted of CD4+ T cells from PBMCs. The receptors originated from a human donor in good health.

This chain uses TRBV3-1 with TRBJ1-1, with D perhaps matching TRBD1 (5 bases). Germline V gene data show CDR1 as LGHDT and CDR2 as YNNKEL (reference sequence). V lost 1 base and J 0 bases, leaving 6 bases between the germline ends. The length of the CDR3 is 14 residues. The chain's CDR3 is CASSQAGVNTEAFF. The DNA for the CDR3 is TGTGCCAGCAGCCAAGCGGGGGTGAACACTGAAGCTTTCTTT.

This clonotype was picked up one time. This chain joins TRBV10-3 and TRBJ2-2, with 11 bases lining up with TRBD2. With 3 bases clipped from V and 6 bases from J, the junction kept 12 bases outside the gene matches. Germline V gene sequence: CDR1 ENHRY, CDR2 SYGVKD. The CDR3 has 18 amino acids. The CDR3 DNA reads TGTGCCATCAGTGATTCTACTATACTAGCGGGAGTCCCCGGGGAGCTGTTTTTT. Protein: CAISDSTILAGVPGELFF.

The V call is TRBV20-1, the J call TRBJ2-1, with 9 positions matching TRBD2. The CDR3 runs to 14 residues. V lost 3 bases and J lost 7; bases outside the gene matches: 7. Germline CDR1 is DFQATT and CDR2 is SNEGSKA (reference sequence). The CDR3 DNA is TGCAGTGCTAGGGGGACTAGCTGGAGGAATGAGCAGTTCTTC. Residues: CSARGTSWRNEQFF.

The gene calls are TRBV27 and TRBJ2-2; TRBD2 matches at 9 bases. The CDR3 has 16 residues. Germline CDR1 MNHEY, CDR2 SMNVEV (reference sequence). The junction had 8 bases not matched to a gene; V was cut back by 0 bases and J by 9 bases. CDR3 loop: CASSLSLLAGSRELFF. In nucleotides, the CDR3 is TGTGCCAGCAGTTTATCGTTGCTAGCGGGGAGCCGGGAGCTGTTTTTT.

The J gene is TRBJ1-4, the V gene TRBV6-6, with unresolved D. Germline V lookup: CDR1 MNHNY, CDR2 SVGAGI (reference sequence). The CDR3 is made up of 13 amino acids. Deletions cut 8 bases from V and 7 bases from J, with 14 bases between. CDR3 in amino acids: CASFRRTREKLFF. DNA of the CDR3: TGTGCCAGCTTTAGACGGACCCGTGAAAAACTGTTTTTT.

The chain is built from TRBV12-3 or TRBV12-4 and TRBJ2-1, with D possibly TRBD2 on 6 matching bases. This CDR3 contains 13 residues. Trimming cost V 7 bases and J 4 bases, with 11 bases left between them. CDR3 amino acids: CASMQRGYNEQFF. As DNA, the CDR3 is TGTGCCAGCATGCAACGGGGGTACAATGAGCAGTTCTTC.

This rearrangement joins TRBV12-3 or TRBV12-4 to TRBJ2-1, with D perhaps TRBD2 (6 bases). V shed 3 bases and J shed 7 bases, with 16 bases lying between them. This CDR3 has 15 amino acids. As DNA, the CDR3 is TGTGCCAGCAGTTTCCCGGGAGACAAAAAAAATGAGCAGTTCTTC. Translation gives CASSFPGDKKNEQFF.

This rearrangement joins TRBV29-1 to TRBJ1-2, with no clear D. V was shortened by 5 bases and J by 1 base, with 8 bases between the two germline ends. Germline V gives CDR1 SQVTM, CDR2 ANQGSEA. The CDR3 extends over 12 amino acids. CDR3: CSVIGFNYGYTF. CDR3 nucleotide sequence: TGCAGCGTTATCGGTTTTAACTATGGCTACACCTTC.

This clonotype was observed a single time. This chain links TRBV6-5 with TRBJ2-7; D possibly corresponds to TRBD1 (6 bases). CDR1 is MNHEY and CDR2 is SVGAGI in the germline V gene. The CDR3 runs 16 residues. The ends were cut back, 0 bases at V and 6 bases at J, with 18 bases in the middle. The CDR3 nucleotides read TGTGCCAGCAGTTACTCTAATCTGGGGGCGACCGCCGAGCAGTACTTC. As protein: CASSYSNLGATAEQYF.

The chain joins TRBV2 to TRBJ1-3, with 8 bases matching TRBD1. Germline loops: CDR1 SNHLY, CDR2 FYNNEI. The CDR3 covers 13 residues. The ends lost 8 bases at V and 2 bases at J; junction bases unmatched: 2. This CDR3 reads CASETGAGNTIYF. For the CDR3, the DNA is TGTGCCAGCGAGACAGGGGCTGGAAACACCATATATTTT.

On this clonotype itself: An end of the junction differs from the germline gene, which may be a read error. This chain uses TRBV20-1 with TRBJ1-2; 9 bases match TRBD1. The CDR3 has 14 residues. Per germline, CDR1 DFQATT and CDR2 SNEGSKA (reference sequence). The CDR3 nucleotides are TGCAGTGCTAGAGATAGTCGGGACAGGGCCACTTTCCTCTTC. Amino acid sequence: CSARDSRDRATFLF.

This chain connects TRBV6-1 to TRBJ2-7, with TRBD2 matching over 9 bases. Trimming removed 6 bases from V and 2 bases from J; junction bases left unmatched: 8. The germline V gene encodes CDR1 MNHNS and CDR2 SASEGT. The CDR3 sequence is 15 residues long. CDR3 sequence reads: CASRELAGPPYEQYF. In DNA form, the CDR3 reads TGTGCCAGCAGAGAACTAGCGGGCCCCCCCTACGAGCAGTACTTC.

The genes are TRBV19 and TRBJ1-1, with 7 bases fitting TRBD1. Germline values: CDR1 LNHDA, CDR2 SQIVND (reference sequence). The CDR3 is made up of 14 amino acids. After removal of 3 bases from V and 4 bases from J, the junction contained 5 bases not matched to a gene. CDR3 region: CASSIRRTGTEAFF. CDR3 sequence (DNA): TGTGCCAGTAGTATCAGGAGGACAGGCACTGAAGCTTTCTTT.

J is TRBJ1-4 and V is TRBV2; 7 bases are shared with TRBD1. Trimming cost V 7 bases and J 8 bases; bases outside gene matches: 7. This CDR3 is 13 amino acids long. Germline V gene sequence: CDR1 SNHLY, CDR2 FYNNEI. The chain's CDR3 is CASIFGDREKLFF. DNA of the CDR3: TGTGCCAGCATTTTCGGGGACAGAGAAAAACTGTTTTTT.

V gene TRBV6-2 or TRBV6-3 combines with J gene TRBJ2-5, with a tentative D call TRBD2 (6 bases). The CDR3 covers 12 residues. The germline V gene has CDR1 MNHEY and CDR2 SVGEGT. Trimming left V 10 bases short and J 4 bases short, with 13 bases between. CDR3 DNA: TGTGCCACGTTCCCCGGGGGAGAGACCCAGTACTTC. It specifies CATFPGGETQYF.

This clonotype was observed a single time. The rearrangement uses TRBV6-2 or TRBV6-3 and TRBJ2-1, with 8 bases fitting TRBD2. Germline V lookup: CDR1 MNHEY, CDR2 SVGEGT. This CDR3 spans 16 amino acids. Unmatched junction bases numbered 7, after V lost 6 bases and J lost 0 bases. The CDR3 nucleotides are TGTGCCAGCAGAGATGGACTAGCAGGCTCCTACAATGAGCAGTTCTTC. This gives the protein CASRDGLAGSYNEQFF.

This chain connects TRBV18 to TRBJ2-7, with D hard to call. V shed 1 base and J shed 1 base, with 5 bases lying between them. The germline gives CDR1 KGHSH, CDR2 LQKENI. The CDR3 loop spans 13 amino acids. The CDR3 DNA follows: TGTGCCAGCTCACCACTTAAGTCCTACGAGCAGTACTTC. Its protein product is CASSPLKSYEQYF.

The chain joins TRBV5-6 to TRBJ2-1; 7 bases match TRBD2. The CDR3 runs to 16 residues. Per the germline V gene, CDR1 is SGHDT and CDR2 is YYEEEE. With V trimmed by 2 bases and J by 0 bases, 5 bases remained unmatched. The CDR3 region has the DNA TGTGCCAGCAGCTTCCCCGGGGGGAGCTCCTACAATGAGCAGTTCTTC. It encodes CASSFPGGSSYNEQFF.

This sequence joins TRBV7-9 and TRBJ2-7; D is perhaps TRBD1 (6 bases). CDR1 is SEHNR, CDR2 FQNEAQ, per germline (reference sequence). This CDR3 contains 13 residues. V was shortened by 5 bases and J by 5 bases, with 13 bases between the two germline ends. This chain's CDR3 is CASSTGTIHEQYF. The CDR3, as DNA: TGTGCCAGCAGCACTGGGACAATCCACGAGCAGTACTTC.

The V and J genes are TRBV12-3 or TRBV12-4 and TRBJ2-7; D assignment may be TRBD1 or TRBD2 (5 bases each). CDR3 length: 15 residues. Trimming left V 2 bases short and J 5 bases short, with 16 bases between. The CDR3 coding sequence is TGTGCCAGCAGTTTATGGGGCAGGGACCTCCACGAGCAGTACTTC. Translated: CASSLWGRDLHEQYF.

The V and J genes are TRBV7-2 and TRBJ2-5, with D perhaps TRBD2 (7 bases). Trimming took 1 base from V and 6 from J, leaving 15 bases between them. The CDR3 runs 15 residues. Germline CDR1 reads SGHTA; CDR2 reads FQGNSA. The CDR3 reads CASSLVRGPGKTQYF. CDR3 DNA: TGTGCCAGCAGCTTAGTGCGGGGGCCGGGAAAGACCCAGTACTTC.

This clonotype was observed once. CDR3 DNA sequence: TGTGCCAGCAGCCTGGGGACACTCCCAATTCAAGCTAACTATGGCTACACCTTC. Translating gives CASSLGTLPIQANYGYTF. V gene TRBV12-3 or TRBV12-4 combines with J gene TRBJ1-2, with D maybe TRBD1 (6 bases). Between the trimmed V and J ends, which lost 6 bases and 0 bases, there was a span of 23 bases. The CDR3 is 18 amino acids.

The V and J genes are TRBV12-3 or TRBV12-4 and TRBJ1-1; 12 nucleotides agree with TRBD1. The CDR3 extends over 16 amino acids. Losses at the gene ends were 4 bases for V and 3 bases for J; bases not matched to a gene: 6. CDR3 DNA: TGTGCCAGCAGTTCTCGGGACAGGGGGCGCGACACTGAAGCTTTCTTT. Its protein product is CASSSRDRGRDTEAFF.